Here is one T cell receptor beta chain with its context. What it recognizes is unknown. This sample stems from a study of Ad26.COV2.S vaccination and SARS-CoV-2 variants. Study outcomes and limitations: Spike-specific CD8+ and CD4+ T cell responses reportedly showed substantial breadth after vaccination.

The germline gives CDR1 MGHRA, CDR2 YSYEKL. The J segment lost 4 bases and the V segment lost 7 bases, leaving 5 bases of the junction unmatched. This CDR3 region has 15 residues. Treatment denoted: about 20 received Ad26.COV2.S at low or high dose, single or two shots; about five received placebo; per-sample allocation not given. Sampling happened 63 days after the first vaccine or placebo injection. It was an adult aged 18-55 years in Boston who was the donor. The method was immunoSEQ multiplex PCR; TCRdb's version includes in-frame clones alone and lacks a portion of them. There are about 250,000 clones in the sample; around 87% occur only once, and roughly 3.5% lies in the top ten.

This sequence was found in a person aged 18-60 years who received the Ad26.COV2.S COVID-19 vaccine or a placebo. The starting material was peripheral blood, obtained in a trial of Ad26.COV2.S vaccine versus placebo. The rearrangement joins TRBV4-1 to TRBJ2-1, with 12 bases aligning to TRBD2. The CDR3 DNA follows: TGCGCCAGCAAGGGGACTAGCGGGCCTTACAATGAGCAGTTCTTC. Its protein is CASKGTSGPYNEQFF.